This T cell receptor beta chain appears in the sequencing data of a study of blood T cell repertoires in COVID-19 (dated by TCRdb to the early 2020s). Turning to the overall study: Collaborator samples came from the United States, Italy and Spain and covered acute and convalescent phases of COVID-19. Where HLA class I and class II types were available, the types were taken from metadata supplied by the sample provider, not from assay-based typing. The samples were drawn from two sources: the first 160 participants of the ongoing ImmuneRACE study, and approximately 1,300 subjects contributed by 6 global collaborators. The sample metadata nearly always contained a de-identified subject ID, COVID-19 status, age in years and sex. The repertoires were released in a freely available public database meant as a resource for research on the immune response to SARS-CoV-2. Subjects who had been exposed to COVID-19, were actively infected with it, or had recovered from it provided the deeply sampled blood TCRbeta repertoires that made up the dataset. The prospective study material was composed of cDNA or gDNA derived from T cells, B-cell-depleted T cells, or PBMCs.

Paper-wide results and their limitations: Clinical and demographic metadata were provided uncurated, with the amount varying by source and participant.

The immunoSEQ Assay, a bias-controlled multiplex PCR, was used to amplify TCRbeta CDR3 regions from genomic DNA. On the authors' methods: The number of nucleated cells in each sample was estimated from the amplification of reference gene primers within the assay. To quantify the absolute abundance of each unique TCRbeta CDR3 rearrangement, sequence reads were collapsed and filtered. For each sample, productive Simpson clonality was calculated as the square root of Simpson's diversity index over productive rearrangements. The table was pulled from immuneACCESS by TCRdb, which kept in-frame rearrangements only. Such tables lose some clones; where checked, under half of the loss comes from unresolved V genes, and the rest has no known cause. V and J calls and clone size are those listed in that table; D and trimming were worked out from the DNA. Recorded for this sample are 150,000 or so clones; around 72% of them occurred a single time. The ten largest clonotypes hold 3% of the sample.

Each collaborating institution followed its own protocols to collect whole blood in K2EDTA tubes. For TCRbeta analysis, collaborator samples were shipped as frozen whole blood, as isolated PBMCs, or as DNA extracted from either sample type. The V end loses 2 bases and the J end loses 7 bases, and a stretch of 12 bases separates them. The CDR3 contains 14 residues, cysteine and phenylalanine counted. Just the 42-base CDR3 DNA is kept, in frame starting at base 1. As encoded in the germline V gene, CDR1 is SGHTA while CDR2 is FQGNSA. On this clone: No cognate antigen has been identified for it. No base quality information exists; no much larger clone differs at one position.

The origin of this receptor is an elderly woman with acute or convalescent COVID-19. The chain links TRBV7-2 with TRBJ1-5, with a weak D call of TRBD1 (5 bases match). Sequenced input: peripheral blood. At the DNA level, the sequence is TGTGCCAGCAGCTTACAACAGGCCGGGCAGCCCCAGCATTTT. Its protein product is CASSLQQAGQPQHF.